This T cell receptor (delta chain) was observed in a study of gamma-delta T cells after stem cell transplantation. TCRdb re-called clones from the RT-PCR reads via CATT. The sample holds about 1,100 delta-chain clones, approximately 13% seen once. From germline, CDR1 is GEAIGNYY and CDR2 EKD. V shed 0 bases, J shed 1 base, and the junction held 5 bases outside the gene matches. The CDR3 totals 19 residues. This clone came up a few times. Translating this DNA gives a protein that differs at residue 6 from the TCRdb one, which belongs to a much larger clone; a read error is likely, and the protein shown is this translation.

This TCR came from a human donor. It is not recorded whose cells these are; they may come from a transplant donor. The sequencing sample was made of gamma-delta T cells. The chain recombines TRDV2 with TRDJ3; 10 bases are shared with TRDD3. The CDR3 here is CACDTPLGDRSWDTRQMFF. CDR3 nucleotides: TGTGCCTGTGACACCCCGCTGGGGGATAGATCCTGGGACACCCGACAGATGTTTTTC.